The 4 T cell receptor beta chains below come from one sample, sequenced in a study of CD8 T cells in Susac syndrome (dated by TCRdb to the late 2010s). Libraries were built with the immunoSEQ multiplex PCR assay. RNA was extracted using the RNeasy kit, and about 0.5 to 1 ug of the RNA was reverse transcribed with random hexamers. TCRdb ran its own pipeline on the public reads, namely fastp trimming at Q25 and MiXCR clone calling, and kept in-frame beta chains. Each CDR3 protein gets just one entry, which takes the most common genes and DNA from the rows behind it. The sample has some 110,000 distinct CDR3 sequences on record, approximately 93% of them singletons. 0.41% of the sample lies in the top ten. Sequenced: CD8+ T cells from PBMCs. The receptors were sampled from a human donor with Susac syndrome.

The chain employs TRBV20-1 and TRBJ1-4; 7 bases line up with TRBD1. V dropped 6 bases and J dropped 8; count of bases not matched to a gene: 3. The CDR3 has 11 residues. Germline V gene data show CDR1 as DFQATT and CDR2 as SNEGSKA (reference sequence). The CDR3 loop reads CSAQGEEKLFF. The CDR3 nucleotides read TGCAGTGCCCAGGGGGAAGAAAAACTGTTTTTT.

This sequence joins TRBV9 and TRBJ1-2; the D is unclear. The CDR3 length is 15 residues. The germline gives CDR1 SGDLS, CDR2 YYNGEE. Trimming removed 3 bases from V and 4 bases from J, with 16 bases in between. CDR3 loop: CASSDATDGIYGYTF. In DNA, the CDR3 is TGTGCCAGCAGCGACGCCACGGACGGTATCTATGGCTACACCTTC.

This chain connects TRBV3-1 to TRBJ2-5; tentative D call: TRBD2 (6 bases). Trimming left V 3 bases short and J 4 bases short, with 15 bases between. CDR1 LGHDT and CDR2 YNNKEL come from the germline V gene (reference sequence). The CDR3 length is 15 residues. The CDR3 loop is CASSQDWGVRETQYF. The DNA of the CDR3 is TGTGCCAGCAGCCAGGACTGGGGGGTTAGAGAGACCCAGTACTTC.

In DNA, the CDR3 is TGTGCCAGCAGTCTCCCCGACCGTGGAGAAGCTTTCTTT. Translated: CASSLPDRGEAFF. This rearrangement joins TRBV12-3 or TRBV12-4 to TRBJ1-1, with D hard to call. Trimming took off 5 bases at V and 8 bases at J, with 15 bases between the two ends. CDR3 size: 13 residues.